The 18 T cell receptor beta chains given below trace back to one sample, sequenced in a study of blood T cell repertoires in COVID-19. Using immunoSEQ multiplex PCR, the repertoire was profiled, and TCRdb retains in-frame clones only, with some absent. The table includes about 150,000 clones, about nine tenths detected once. The sequencing sample was made of peripheral blood. These receptors were taken from a woman between 65 and 79 years old with acute or convalescent COVID-19.

The chain recombines TRBV6-6 with TRBJ2-7; D ambiguous. V lost 5 bases, J lost 2 bases, and 10 bases lay in between. Germline V CDR1 and CDR2: MNHNY, SVGAGI (reference sequence). This CDR3 spans 13 amino acids. CDR3 sequence (DNA): TGTGCCAGCAGTCGCGACATACCCTACGAGCAGTACGTC. Protein product: CASSRDIPYEQYV.

This clone was seen only once. This rearrangement joins TRBV25-1 to TRBJ2-5; D is undetermined. V lost 6 bases to trimming and J lost 1 base, with 12 bases between them. The CDR3 length is 14 residues. Germline V gene lookup returns CDR1 MGHDK and CDR2 SYGVNS. The CDR3 protein is CASSVDTVQETQYF. In nucleotides, the CDR3 is TGTGCCAGCAGCGTTGACACAGTCCAAGAGACCCAGTACTTC. The full variable domain, completed using reference TRBV25-1 and TRBJ2-5, is EADIYQTPRYLVIGTGKKITLECSQTMGHDKMYWYQQDPGMELHLIHYSYGVNSTEKGDLSSESTVSRIRTEHFPLTLESARPSHTSQYLCASSVDTVQETQYFGPGTRLLVL.

CDR3 bases: TGTGCCAGCAGTCCTCAGGGGGCAAAAGGGTATGGCTACACCTTC. Translating it yields CASSPQGAKGYGYTF. This chain joins TRBV3-1 (or the pseudogene TRBV3-2) and TRBJ1-2, with TRBD1 matching over 8 bases. From germline, CDR1 is LGHDT and CDR2 YNNKEL (reference sequence). The CDR3 extends over 15 amino acids. Trimming at V came to 6 bases and at J to 5 bases, leaving 11 bases not matched to a gene.

This chain links TRBV5-1 with TRBJ1-4, with D possibly TRBD1 on 6 matching bases. Germline V gives CDR1 SGHRS, CDR2 YFSETQ. This CDR3 has 14 residues. V was shortened by 4 bases and J by 8 bases, with 15 bases between the two germline ends. CDR3 sequence: CASSPDSSVEKLFF. The CDR3 region has the DNA TGCGCCAGCAGCCCGGACAGCTCGGTCGAAAAACTGTTTTTT.

This clone has a single count. The rearrangement joins TRBV19 to TRBJ1-1; the match to TRBD1 covers 9 bases. Germline-derived CDR1 and CDR2 are LNHDA and SQIVND (reference sequence). The CDR3 consists of 16 residues. The J segment lost 4 bases and the V segment lost 5 bases, leaving 11 bases of the junction unmatched. In nucleotides, the CDR3 is TGTGCCAGTAGTTATCCCGGGACAGGGAAAATCACTGAAGCTTTCTTT. Protein sequence: CASSYPGTGKITEAFF.

The genes are TRBV7-2 and TRBJ1-6; D call uncertain. V lost 2 bases and J lost 14, with 16 bases in between. This CDR3 has 14 amino acids. Germline CDR1 SGHTA, CDR2 FQGNSA. CDR3 coding DNA: TGTGCCAGCAGCTTAAGGTTGATGAGGGTGGCCCTCCACTTT. Its protein is CASSLRLMRVALHF.

The rearrangement links TRBV19 to TRBJ1-2; D is possibly TRBD1 (6 bases). Germline V gene lookup returns CDR1 LNHDA and CDR2 SQIVND (reference sequence). The ends were cut back, 2 bases at V and 3 bases at J, with 16 bases in the middle. There are 16 residues in the CDR3. The CDR3 DNA follows: TGTGCCAGTAGTATAACGTGGCAGGGGCCCGACTATGGCTACACCTTC. Protein product: CASSITWQGPDYGYTF.

The V call is TRBV7-2, the J call TRBJ1-1; D is unresolved. Germline V gene sequence: CDR1 SGHTA, CDR2 FQGNSA. The V end lost 4 bases, the J end lost 0 bases, and 9 bases lay between the germline ends. This CDR3 is built from 14 residues. In nucleotides, the CDR3 is TGTGCCAGCAGCTCTGAGATTCTGAACACTGAAGCTTTCTTT. It encodes CASSSEILNTEAFF.

This chain links TRBV27 with TRBJ2-7; TRBD2 agrees at 8 bases. Trimming cost V 3 bases and J 3 bases; bases outside gene matches: 10. Germline CDR1 MNHEY, CDR2 SMNVEV (reference sequence). The CDR3 extends over 16 amino acids. The CDR3 coding sequence is TGTGCCAGCAGTTTTCAAGGGTTCGGGGGGGGCTACGAGCAGTACTTC. Its translation: CASSFQGFGGGYEQYF.

This clone appeared once. V and J are TRBV12-3 or TRBV12-4 and TRBJ2-4; 7 bases agree with TRBD2. After removal of 7 bases from V and 7 bases from J, the junction contained 7 bases not matched to a gene. The CDR3 consists of 13 residues. CDR3 DNA: TGTGCCAGCACCCTGGGCGGGGGTAACATTCAGTACTTC. Protein: CASTLGGGNIQYF.

The gene calls are TRBV28 and TRBJ1-6, with a tentative D call TRBD1 (6 bases). The germline CDR1 and CDR2 sequences are MDHEN and SYDVKM. Between the trimmed V and J ends, which lost 3 bases and 6 bases, there was a span of 12 bases. CDR3 size: 15 residues. Here the CDR3 reads CASSFGPRGNSPLHF. DNA for the CDR3: TGTGCCAGCAGTTTCGGCCCCAGGGGTAATTCACCCCTCCACTTT.

The chain is built from TRBV19 and TRBJ1-2; 8 nucleotides align to TRBD1. The V gene's germline CDR1 is LNHDA and CDR2 SQIVND (reference sequence). Germline trimming cut 3 bases from V and 8 bases from J; bases unmatched to any gene: 8. The length of the CDR3 is 14 residues. The CDR3 loop is CASSIGISGGGYTF. Here the CDR3 DNA reads TGTGCCAGTAGTATTGGCATCTCAGGGGGCGGCTACACCTTC.

The rearrangement uses TRBV6-1 and TRBJ1-6; no definite D call. This CDR3 has 19 amino acids. The V end was cut by 0 bases, the J end by 1 base, with 16 bases between. CDR1 is MNHNS and CDR2 is SASEGT in the germline V gene. The CDR3 region is CASSEARGRRLSYNSPLHF. CDR3 nucleotides: TGTGCCAGCAGTGAAGCCCGAGGGAGGAGATTGTCCTATAATTCACCCCTCCACTTT.

The chain joins TRBV28 to TRBJ2-4; 8 bases match TRBD2. The V and J ends lost 5 bases and 0 bases, in that order; junction bases with no gene match: 3. Per the germline V gene, CDR1 is MDHEN and CDR2 is SYDVKM. The CDR3 runs to 15 residues. The CDR3 coding sequence is TGTGCCAGCAGTCCCGGGGGGGTAGCCAAAAACATTCAGTACTTC. Residues: CASSPGGVAKNIQYF.

In its sample, this clone was seen once. The J gene is TRBJ2-4, the V gene TRBV19; 8 bases are a match to TRBD2. This CDR3 is built from 19 residues. Germline V gene data show CDR1 as LNHDA and CDR2 as SQIVND (reference sequence). J lost 1 base, V lost 5 bases, and 16 bases had no gene match. The DNA of the CDR3 is TGTGCCAGTAGTGCACCCCGGGGGGGGAGTATTGTGGCCAAAAACATTCAGTACTTC. Residues: CASSAPRGGSIVAKNIQYF.

This chain connects TRBV12-5 to TRBJ2-1; maybe TRBD1 (6 bases). Trimming removed 6 bases from V and 4 bases from J, with 34 bases in between. CDR3 size: 21 residues. Germline CDR1 is LGHNT and CDR2 is FRNRAP. The CDR3 region has the DNA TGTGCTAGTGGGCCTTGGGGCGGAATTGAAACAGGGCCTCGAGGGTACAATGAGCAGTTCTTC. Amino acids: CASGPWGGIETGPRGYNEQFF.

J is TRBJ2-1 and V is TRBV19; the match to TRBD2 covers 12 bases. Germline V gene lookup returns CDR1 LNHDA and CDR2 SQIVND (reference sequence). This CDR3 has 15 residues. V dropped 9 bases and J dropped 6; count of bases not matched to a gene: 9. This CDR3 reads CASQSSGGAINEQFF. CDR3 sequence (DNA): TGTGCCAGCCAATCTAGCGGGGGGGCAATCAATGAGCAGTTCTTC.

The chain's CDR3 is CASSGGGEAYEQYV. The CDR3 region has the DNA TGTGCCAGCAGCGGGGGTGGGGAGGCATACGAGCAGTACGTC. The rearrangement joins TRBV5-7 to TRBJ2-7, with D perhaps matching TRBD2 (6 bases). TRBV5-7 is an ORF, with its function uncertain. This CDR3 is 14 amino acids long. V was trimmed by 4 bases and J by 4 bases, leaving 15 bases between them.